The sequence of this TCR beta chain was determined in a study of shared clonotypes between healthy human individuals. The germline V gene encodes CDR1 SGHRS and CDR2 YFSETQ. The V and J ends lost 3 bases and 5 bases, in that order; junction bases with no gene match: 12. There are 18 residues in the CDR3. Per the original data handling: As immunoSEQ supplied junction-only sequences (without quality scores), filtering differed. Assay: immunoSEQ multiplex PCR; the TCRdb copy retains only in-frame clones and omits some. D and trimming were read from the DNA, whereas the V and J calls and clone size are those reported in that table. The repertoire holds millions of clones, with approximately 95% as singletons.

This clonotype originated in a young man in good health. Some clones in this sample may be carry-over from other donors' samples. Source material: naive CD4+ T cells from PBMCs. The subset was: CD45RA+ positively selected. The rearrangement links TRBV5-1 to TRBJ1-5, with 12 bases that match TRBD1. The CDR3 sequence is CASSYRDRGLLLDQPQHF. The DNA for the CDR3 is TGCGCCAGCAGCTACCGGGACAGGGGGCTCCTTTTAGATCAGCCCCAGCATTTT.